Shown below are 24 T cell receptor beta chains from a single sample sequenced in a study of human T cells and chemical hapten exposure. TCRdb fed the RACE reads into MiXCR, producing one record per CDR3 protein. The sample holds 50,000 to 70,000 distinct CDR3 sequences, around 12% seen once. Sample time point: patch test 3, about 24 weeks after DPC sensitization. Treatment defined: therapeutic diphenylcyclopropenone sensitization with weekly scalp DPC. The specimen comprised whole blood, sampled in connection with sensitization to the hapten diphenylcyclopropenone (DPC). The origin of the receptors is a man under 40 with alopecia areata. Some clones in this sample may be carry-over from other donors' samples.

This chain joins TRBV4-1 and TRBJ1-1; D unresolved. CDR1 and CDR2 from the germline V gene are MGHRA and YSYEKL. The CDR3 has 12 residues. Trimming removed 6 bases from V and 10 bases from J, with 15 bases in between. DNA of the CDR3: TGCGCCAGCAGTTCACCAGGAACCAGAGCTTTCTTT. Protein: CASSSPGTRAFF.

The rearrangement joins TRBV9 to TRBJ2-7, with unresolved D. The CDR3 consists of 14 residues. Between the trimmed V and J ends, which lost 0 bases and 7 bases, there was a span of 14 bases. Germline V gene sequence: CDR1 SGDLS, CDR2 YYNGEE. The CDR3 loop is CASSVGSRSEEQYF. As DNA, the CDR3 is TGTGCCAGCAGCGTAGGATCCAGGTCGGAAGAGCAGTACTTC. Supplemented by reference TRBV9 and TRBJ2-7, the full variable domain reads DSGVTQTPKHLITATGQRVTLRCSPRSGDLSVYWYQQSLDQGLQFLIQYYNGEERAKGNILERFSAQQFPDLHSELNLSSLELGDSALYFCASSVGSRSEEQYFGPGTRLTVT.

This clonotype has a handful of counts. The V call is TRBV2, the J call TRBJ2-7, with D hard to call. Trimming took off 3 bases at V and 3 bases at J, with 12 bases between the two ends. The CDR3 is 14 residues long. The V gene's germline CDR1 is SNHLY and CDR2 FYNNEI. The chain's CDR3 is CASSDFGWGYEQYF. In nucleotides, the CDR3 is TGTGCCAGCAGTGATTTCGGGTGGGGCTACGAGCAGTACTTC. Full variable domain (rest looked up from reference TRBV2 and TRBJ2-7): EPEVTQTPSHQVTQMGQEVILRCVPISNHLYFYWYRQILGQKVEFLVSFYNNEISEKSEIFDDQFSVERPDGSNFTLKIRSTKLEDSAMYFCASSDFGWGYEQYFGPGTRLTVT.

In its sample, this clonotype was seen a few times. J is TRBJ2-7 and V is TRBV4-1; D gene uncertain. In germline, CDR1 is MGHRA, CDR2 YSYEKL. The CDR3 runs to 13 residues. Trimming cost V 1 base and J 5 bases, with 9 bases left between them. The chain's CDR3 is CASSQVGTHEQYF. The CDR3 DNA reads TGCGCCAGCAGCCAAGTCGGTACACACGAGCAGTACTTC.

This clonotype appeared many times. This rearrangement joins TRBV7-9 to TRBJ2-3; TRBD1 matches 12 bases. V gave up 3 bases and J gave up 4 bases; unmatched junction bases: 11. Germline loops: CDR1 SEHNR, CDR2 FQNEAQ (reference sequence). CDR3 size: 18 residues. The CDR3 reads CASSLIGLGTGGSDTQYF. As DNA, the CDR3 is TGTGCCAGCAGCTTGATTGGTCTAGGGACAGGGGGCTCAGATACGCAGTATTTT.

The chain links TRBV28 to TRBJ1-5; D possibly corresponds to TRBD1 (6 bases). This CDR3 is built from 13 residues. The V gene lost 6 bases and the J gene lost 7 bases, with 13 bases spanning the gap. CDR1 is MDHEN and CDR2 is SYDVKM in the germline V gene. The CDR3 is CASRGQRFQPQHF. The CDR3 DNA is TGTGCCAGCAGAGGACAGAGGTTCCAGCCCCAGCATTTT.

This clonotype occurred a few times. CDR3 protein: CASSIISGGPYEQYF. The DNA of the CDR3 is TGTGCCAGTAGTATAATTAGCGGGGGGCCCTACGAGCAGTACTTC. The V and J genes are TRBV19 and TRBJ2-7, with 10 bases aligning to TRBD2. V shed 2 bases and J 2 bases; nucleotides not matched to a gene: 3. Germline V gene sequence: CDR1 LNHDA, CDR2 SQIVND (reference sequence). This CDR3 region has 15 residues. Looking up the rest from reference TRBV19 and TRBJ2-7 gives the full variable domain: DGGITQSPKYLFRKEGQNVTLSCEQNLNHDAMYWYRQDPGQGLRLIYYSQIVNDFQKGDIAEGYSVSREKKESFPLTVTSAQKNPTAFYLCASSIISGGPYEQYFGPGTRLTVT.

This rearrangement joins TRBV11-2 to TRBJ2-1, with D possibly being TRBD1 (5 bases). This CDR3 has 14 residues. Trimming stripped 2 bases from V and 4 bases from J, with 9 bases between. CDR1 SGHAT and CDR2 FQNNGV come from the germline V gene. The CDR3 protein is CASSLRGRYNEQFF. CDR3 coding DNA: TGTGCCAGCAGCTTAAGGGGCAGGTACAATGAGCAGTTCTTC.

This clonotype was counted between two and nine times. The V and J genes are TRBV9 and TRBJ2-7; 8 bases match TRBD1. This CDR3 contains 16 residues. Germline lookup yields CDR1 SGDLS and CDR2 YYNGEE. The junction had 16 bases not matched to a gene; V was cut back by 4 bases and J by 7 bases. The CDR3 nucleotides are TGTGCCAGCAGCACCTCCGGGACAGGCGGCGAAGAGGAGCAGTACTTC. Translating it yields CASSTSGTGGEEEQYF.

This clonotype was observed a handful of times. This rearrangement joins TRBV5-6 to TRBJ2-1; 11 bases are shared with TRBD2. Trimming removed 2 bases from V and 7 bases from J; junction bases left unmatched: 2. The CDR3 is 14 amino acids. Germline assignment: CDR1 SGHDT and CDR2 YYEEEE. Written as DNA, the CDR3 is TGTGCCAGCAGCTTTCTAGCGGGGGGAAATGAGCAGTTCTTC. Translated, it gives CASSFLAGGNEQFF. Full variable domain (missing parts from reference TRBV5-6 and TRBJ2-1): DAGVTQSPTHLIKTRGQQVTLRCSPKSGHDTVSWYQQALGQGPQFIFQYYEEEERQRGNFPDRFSGHQFPNYSSELNVNALLLGDSALYLCASSFLAGGNEQFFGPGTRLTVL.

This clonotype has ten or more counts. One end of the junction fails to match germline, which may point to a read error. The chain joins TRBV7-9 to TRBJ1-1; D remains ambiguous. Germline V gives CDR1 SEHNR, CDR2 FQNEAQ (reference sequence). The CDR3 totals 11 residues. For the CDR3, the DNA is TGTGCCAGCAGCTTAAACAGTGAAGCTTTCTTT. This codes for CASSLNSEAFF.

This clonotype was seen repeatedly, ten times or more. The V and J genes are TRBV4-3 and TRBJ2-5, with 12 positions matching TRBD2. The V gene's germline CDR1 is LGHNA and CDR2 YSLEER. The CDR3 has 15 residues. After removal of 4 bases from V and 5 bases from J, the junction contained 5 bases not matched to a gene. CDR3 in DNA: TGCGCCAGCAGCCCTGGACTAGCGGGGTGGGAGACCCAGTACTTC. Translating it yields CASSPGLAGWETQYF.

This clonotype was counted ten times or more. The genes are TRBV27 and TRBJ2-1; D uncertain. The CDR3 extends over 12 amino acids. CDR1 is MNHEY, CDR2 SMNVEV, per germline (reference sequence). V was cut by 5 bases and J by 9 bases, with 11 bases left in between. This chain's CDR3 is CASSPPGPEQFF. In nucleotides, the CDR3 is TGTGCCAGCAGTCCACCGGGCCCTGAGCAGTTCTTC.

The chain links TRBV3-1 to TRBJ1-1, with D maybe TRBD1 (6 bases). The CDR3 is made up of 13 amino acids. From germline, CDR1 is LGHDT and CDR2 YNNKEL (reference sequence). V lost 6 bases and J 3 bases, leaving 11 bases between the germline ends. CDR3 amino acids: CASRLYRDTEAFF. The CDR3 nucleotides read TGTGCCAGCAGGCTATACAGGGACACTGAAGCTTTCTTT.

In its sample, this clonotype was seen once. The chain uses TRBV7-2 and TRBJ1-2; D is ambiguous. Germline CDR1 reads SGHTA; CDR2 reads FQGNSA. The CDR3 length is 12 residues. V was clipped by 3 bases and J by 4 bases, with 6 bases between them. The CDR3 is CASSFPSYGYTF. The DNA of the CDR3 is TGTGCCAGCAGCTTCCCAAGCTATGGCTACACCTTC.

This clonotype was recorded a few times. The chain has TRBV9 and TRBJ2-1, with 10 bases fitting TRBD2. Losses at the gene ends were 2 bases for V and 3 bases for J; bases not matched to a gene: 2. Per the germline V gene, CDR1 is SGDLS and CDR2 is YYNGEE. The CDR3 has 15 residues. CDR3 protein: CASSVSSGGYNEQFF. The CDR3 DNA sequence: TGTGCCAGCAGCGTCTCTAGCGGGGGCTACAATGAGCAGTTCTTC.

The gene calls are TRBV9 and TRBJ2-6; D unresolved. Trimming took 0 bases from V and 1 from J, leaving 8 bases between them. The germline V gene encodes CDR1 SGDLS and CDR2 YYNGEE. The CDR3 runs 16 residues. The CDR3 DNA sequence: TGTGCCAGCAGCGTAGTGGGTTATTCTGGGGCCAACGTCCTGACTTTC. It yields the protein CASSVVGYSGANVLTF.

V is TRBV19 and J is TRBJ2-1, with 12 bases that match TRBD1. From germline, CDR1 is LNHDA and CDR2 SQIVND (reference sequence). This CDR3 has 20 amino acids. J lost 8 bases, V lost 0 bases, and 17 bases had no gene match. CDR3 protein: CASSIDPRIIGTGGKDEQFF. In DNA form, the CDR3 reads TGTGCCAGTAGTATAGATCCACGGATTATTGGGACAGGGGGCAAGGATGAGCAGTTCTTC. The complete variable domain, with remaining parts taken from reference TRBV19 and TRBJ2-1, reads DGGITQSPKYLFRKEGQNVTLSCEQNLNHDAMYWYRQDPGQGLRLIYYSQIVNDFQKGDIAEGYSVSREKKESFPLTVTSAQKNPTAFYLCASSIDPRIIGTGGKDEQFFGPGTRLTVL.

This clonotype was observed many times. The J gene is TRBJ2-5, the V gene TRBV28; TRBD1 might be the D (7 bases). Germline assignment: CDR1 MDHEN and CDR2 SYDVKM. V was cut by 3 bases and J by 2 bases, with 13 bases left in between. The CDR3 sequence is 15 residues long. The CDR3 sequence: CASSLGPGGQETQYF. The CDR3 bases are TGTGCCAGCAGTTTGGGACCAGGGGGGCAAGAGACCCAGTACTTC.

This clonotype was observed many times. This rearrangement joins TRBV29-1 to TRBJ2-3; 15 bases match TRBD2. The CDR3 is made up of 16 amino acids. Germline trimming cut 7 bases from V and 5 bases from J; bases unmatched to any gene: 10. Germline CDR1 and CDR2: SQVTM and ANQGSEA. CDR3: CSGRGTSGGRGDTQYF. The CDR3 nucleotides are TGCAGCGGTAGAGGGACTAGCGGGGGGCGTGGAGATACGCAGTATTTT.

This clonotype was detected a few times. J is TRBJ2-1 and V is TRBV3-1; no definite D call. The germline gives CDR1 LGHDT, CDR2 YNNKEL (reference sequence). The CDR3 extends over 14 amino acids. Trimming shortened V by 4 bases and J by 6 bases, and 13 bases separated the two germline ends. CDR3 nucleotide sequence: TGTGCCAGCAGCCGCGACATGGCCCGCAATGAGCAGTTCTTC. Its protein is CASSRDMARNEQFF.

The J gene is TRBJ2-7, the V gene TRBV29-1; a possible D gene is TRBD1 (6 bases). Germline V lookup: CDR1 SQVTM, CDR2 ANQGSEA. V gave up 7 bases and J gave up 3 bases, with 16 bases separating them. The CDR3 length is 13 residues. The CDR3 DNA follows: TGCAGCGCATCGGACAGCAGCGACTACGAGCAGTACTTC. Its protein is CSASDSSDYEQYF.

The CDR3 reads CASSKRQLNTEAFF. The CDR3 nucleotides read TGTGCCAGCAGCAAACGACAGCTGAACACTGAAGCTTTCTTT. The V gene is TRBV2, the J gene TRBJ1-1; TRBD1 might be the D (5 bases). The CDR3 loop spans 14 amino acids. Germline values: CDR1 SNHLY, CDR2 FYNNEI. V gave up 6 bases and J gave up 0 bases, with 11 bases separating them.

This clonotype occurred many times. The genes are TRBV7-9 and TRBJ1-2; TRBD1 matches at 10 bases. The germline V gene has CDR1 SEHNR and CDR2 FQNEAQ (reference sequence). CDR3 size: 14 residues. Trimming removed 5 bases from V and 4 bases from J; junction bases left unmatched: 4. In DNA form, the CDR3 reads TGTGCCAGCAGCGCGGGACAGGGGAGCTATGGCTACACCTTC. It is translated as CASSAGQGSYGYTF.